A selection of T cell receptor beta chains follows, all from one sample in a study of blood T cell repertoires in COVID-19. Only in-frame clones appear in the TCRdb table, and some are missing; sequencing was by immunoSEQ multiplex PCR. The sample lists 350,000 to 450,000 clones; around 84% were seen once. Material for sequencing was peripheral blood. The receptors originated from a woman younger than 35 with acute or convalescent COVID-19. The conserved cysteine and the conserved F or W are not part of the CDR3 here. The order of the fields is D gene, CDR3 length, V gene, J gene, CDR3 protein. A D gene is named only where the DNA matches it firmly.

NA,15,TRBV5-1,TRBJ2-3,ASSPGGFFLLTDTQY
TRBD1,12,TRBV19,TRBJ1-5,ASSMGTGKVPQH
TRBD2,13,TRBV2,TRBJ2-5,ASVDRLAGQETQY
NA,11,TRBV5-8,TRBJ1-6,ASSLAGNSPLH
TRBD2,16,TRBV11-2,TRBJ2-1,ASSLGASGRTPRGEQF
TRBD1,11,TRBV19,TRBJ1-6,ASRDRGNSPLH
TRBD1,12,TRBV6-6,TRBJ2-7,ASTEGQGADEQY
TRBD1,12,TRBV6-5,TRBJ1-1,ASRQGERNTEAF
TRBD1,13,TRBV10-3,TRBJ1-5,ATGQGGNSNQPQH
TRBD1,10,TRBV29-1,TRBJ2-7,SVDGTGYEQY
TRBD1,14,TRBV9,TRBJ1-3,ASSVGAGGSGNTIY
TRBD1,14,TRBV6-1,TRBJ1-2,ASSEARTGKNYGYT
NA,11,TRBV2,TRBJ2-1,ASSEDRGGEQF
NA,13,TRBV9,TRBJ2-7,ASSVGFVGSYEQY
NA,11,TRBV11-2,TRBJ2-7,ASSQDRAYEQY
NA,13,TRBV4-1,TRBJ1-5,ASSQVQSGNQPQH
TRBD2,15,TRBV19,TRBJ2-2,ATSQLAGGPRGGELF
NA,12,TRBV28,TRBJ1-5,ASSLYRGEKPQH
NA,13,TRBV6-4,TRBJ2-7,AGGNNREVSYEQY
NA,12,TRBV9,TRBJ1-1,ASTPSGGRTEAF
NA,12,TRBV28,TRBJ1-2,ASSLVPGEDGYT
TRBD1,14,TRBV9,TRBJ2-4,ASSGRTGLAKNIQY
NA,14,TRBV5-6,TRBJ2-5,ASSRAPGGLGETQY
TRBD1,16,TRBV4-2,TRBJ2-2,ASSQGIGTGYTTGELF
TRBD2,15,TRBV3-1/TRBV3-2,TRBJ2-2,ASTRWREAIGTGELF
NA,11,TRBV10-3,TRBJ1-1,AISEVGRPGSF
NA,12,TRBV21-1,TRBJ1-6,ASSETGMKSPLH
NA,12,TRBV6-1,TRBJ1-1,ASSELGRGTEAF
TRBD2,12,TRBV7-9,TRBJ2-7,ASSNGLVVHEQY
TRBD2,17,TRBV4-2,TRBJ2-3,ASSQFALAGGWGTDTQY
TRBD1,12,TRBV5-1,TRBJ1-2,ASSLGQGVFGYT
NA,11,TRBV19,TRBJ1-2,ASSNRLIDGYT
NA,11,TRBV5-8,TRBJ1-5,ASRTTSNQPQH
NA,12,TRBV29-1,TRBJ2-1,SVRVADSYNEQF
NA,12,TRBV25-1,TRBJ2-3,ASSEPLGTDTQY
TRBD1,13,TRBV19,TRBJ2-7,ASSPWTGATYEQY
TRBD1,13,TRBV19,TRBJ2-5,ASTSGTGRGQTQY
TRBD1,12,TRBV15,TRBJ1-4,ATSRDGDRDKLF
NA,10,TRBV28,TRBJ1-6,ASGYRNSPLH
NA,11,TRBV9,TRBJ2-7,ASSPRDSYEQY
NA,11,TRBV27,TRBJ2-2,ASGDANTGELF
NA,11,TRBV28,TRBJ1-4,ASSSQVWEKLF